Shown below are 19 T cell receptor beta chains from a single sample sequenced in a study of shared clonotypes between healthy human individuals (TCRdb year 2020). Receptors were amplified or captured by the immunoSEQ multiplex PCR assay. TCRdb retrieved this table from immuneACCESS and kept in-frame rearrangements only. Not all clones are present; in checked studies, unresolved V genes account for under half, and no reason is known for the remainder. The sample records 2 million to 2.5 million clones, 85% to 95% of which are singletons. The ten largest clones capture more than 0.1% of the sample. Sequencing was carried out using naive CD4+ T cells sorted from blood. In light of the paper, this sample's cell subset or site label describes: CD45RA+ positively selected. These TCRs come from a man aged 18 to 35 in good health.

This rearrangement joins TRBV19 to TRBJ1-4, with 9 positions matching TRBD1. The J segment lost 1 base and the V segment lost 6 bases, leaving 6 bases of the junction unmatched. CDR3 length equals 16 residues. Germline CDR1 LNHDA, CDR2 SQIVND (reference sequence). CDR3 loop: CASSKGTGKTNEKLFF. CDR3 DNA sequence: TGTGCCAGTAGCAAAGGGACAGGGAAAACTAATGAAAAACTGTTTTTT.

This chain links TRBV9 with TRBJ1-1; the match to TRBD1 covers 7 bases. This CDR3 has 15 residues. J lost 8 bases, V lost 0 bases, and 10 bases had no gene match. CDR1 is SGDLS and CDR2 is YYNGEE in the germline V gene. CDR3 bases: TGTGCCAGCAGCGTAGGTGGGACAGAAGGGGCCGAAGCTTTCTTT. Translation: CASSVGGTEGAEAFF.

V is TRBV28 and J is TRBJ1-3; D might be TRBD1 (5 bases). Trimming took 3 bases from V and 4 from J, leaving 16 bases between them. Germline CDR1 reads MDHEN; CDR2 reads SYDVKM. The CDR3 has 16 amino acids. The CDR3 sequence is CASSLTGPGRGNTIYF. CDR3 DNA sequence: TGTGCCAGCAGTTTGACGGGACCGGGGAGAGGAAACACCATATATTTT.

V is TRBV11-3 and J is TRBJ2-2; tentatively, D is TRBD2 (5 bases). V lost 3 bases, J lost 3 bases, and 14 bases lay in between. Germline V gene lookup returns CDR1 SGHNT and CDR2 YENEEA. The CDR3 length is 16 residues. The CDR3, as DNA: TGTGCCAGCAGCTTTAAGACGGGGAGAGACACCGGGGAGCTGTTTTTT. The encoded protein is CASSFKTGRDTGELFF.

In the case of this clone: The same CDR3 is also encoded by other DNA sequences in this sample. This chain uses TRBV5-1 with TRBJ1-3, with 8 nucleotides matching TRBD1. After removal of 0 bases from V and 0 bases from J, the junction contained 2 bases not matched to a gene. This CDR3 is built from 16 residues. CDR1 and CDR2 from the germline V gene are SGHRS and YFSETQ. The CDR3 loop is CASSLAGQGSGNTIYF. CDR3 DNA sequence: TGCGCCAGCAGCTTGGCCGGACAGGGCTCTGGAAACACCATATATTTT.

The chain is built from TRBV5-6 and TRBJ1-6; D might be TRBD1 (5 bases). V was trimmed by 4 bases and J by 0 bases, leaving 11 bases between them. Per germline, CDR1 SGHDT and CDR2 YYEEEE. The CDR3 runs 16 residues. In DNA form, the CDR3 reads TGTGCCAGCAGCCGGGGACGGAGCTCCTATAATTCACCCCTCCACTTT. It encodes CASSRGRSSYNSPLHF.

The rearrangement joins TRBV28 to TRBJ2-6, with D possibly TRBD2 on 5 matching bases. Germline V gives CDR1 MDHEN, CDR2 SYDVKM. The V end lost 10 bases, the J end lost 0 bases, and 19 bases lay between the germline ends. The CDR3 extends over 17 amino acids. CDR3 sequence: CATLWGVRGSGANVLTF. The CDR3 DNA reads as TGTGCCACTCTCTGGGGAGTTCGCGGCTCTGGGGCCAACGTCCTGACTTTC.

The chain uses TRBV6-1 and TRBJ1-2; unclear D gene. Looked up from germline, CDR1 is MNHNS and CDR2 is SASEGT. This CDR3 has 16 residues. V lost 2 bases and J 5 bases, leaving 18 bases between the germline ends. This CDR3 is CASSETTTALGYGYTF. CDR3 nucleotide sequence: TGTGCCAGCAGTGAAACGACGACCGCCCTGGGATATGGCTACACCTTC.

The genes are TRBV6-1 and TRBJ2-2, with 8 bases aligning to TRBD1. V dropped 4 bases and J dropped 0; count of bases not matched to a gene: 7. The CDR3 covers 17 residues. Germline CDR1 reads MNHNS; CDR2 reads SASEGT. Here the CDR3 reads CASSATATGANTGELFF. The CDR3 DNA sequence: TGTGCCAGCAGTGCGACCGCGACAGGGGCGAACACCGGGGAGCTGTTTTTT.

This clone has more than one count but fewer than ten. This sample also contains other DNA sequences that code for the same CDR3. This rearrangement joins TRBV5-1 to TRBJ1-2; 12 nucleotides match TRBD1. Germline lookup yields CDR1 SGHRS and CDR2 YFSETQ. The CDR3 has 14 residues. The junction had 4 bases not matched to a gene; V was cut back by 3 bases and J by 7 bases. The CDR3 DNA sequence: TGCGCCAGCAGCTCGGGACAGGGGGCCGGTGGCTACACCTTC. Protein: CASSSGQGAGGYTF.

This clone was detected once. The CDR3 coding sequence is TGTGCCAGCACAGACCATAATTCACCCCTCCACTTT. It specifies CASTDHNSPLHF. This chain uses TRBV19 with TRBJ1-6; no clear D gene. V was clipped by 9 bases and J by 5 bases, with 8 bases between them. CDR1 is LNHDA, CDR2 SQIVND, per germline (reference sequence). The CDR3 is 12 residues long.

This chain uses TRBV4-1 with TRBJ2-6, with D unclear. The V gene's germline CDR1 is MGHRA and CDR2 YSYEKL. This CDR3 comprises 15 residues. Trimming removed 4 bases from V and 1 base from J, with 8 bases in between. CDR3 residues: CASSLGHSGANVLTF. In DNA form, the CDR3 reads TGCGCCAGCAGCCTCGGCCATTCTGGGGCCAACGTCCTGACTTTC.

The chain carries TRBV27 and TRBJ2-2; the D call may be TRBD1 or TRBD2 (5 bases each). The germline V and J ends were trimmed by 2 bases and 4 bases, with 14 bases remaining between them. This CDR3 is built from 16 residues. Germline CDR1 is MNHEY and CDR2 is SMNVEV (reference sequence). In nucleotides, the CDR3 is TGTGCCAGCAGTTTACGAGGGAGTGGGGGCACCGGGGAGCTGTTTTTT. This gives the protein CASSLRGSGGTGELFF.

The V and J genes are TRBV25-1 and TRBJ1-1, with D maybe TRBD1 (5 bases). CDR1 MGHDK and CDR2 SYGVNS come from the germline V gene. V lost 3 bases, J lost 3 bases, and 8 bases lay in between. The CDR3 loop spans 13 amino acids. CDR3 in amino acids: CASSDRQHTEAFF. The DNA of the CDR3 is TGTGCCAGCAGTGACAGACAGCACACTGAAGCTTTCTTT.

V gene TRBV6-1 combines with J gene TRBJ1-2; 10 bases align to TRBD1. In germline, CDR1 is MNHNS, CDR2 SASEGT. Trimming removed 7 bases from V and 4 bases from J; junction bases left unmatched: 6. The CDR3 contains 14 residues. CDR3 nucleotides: TGTGCCAGCACCCGGACAGGGGGGGCCTATGGCTACACCTTC. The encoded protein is CASTRTGGAYGYTF.

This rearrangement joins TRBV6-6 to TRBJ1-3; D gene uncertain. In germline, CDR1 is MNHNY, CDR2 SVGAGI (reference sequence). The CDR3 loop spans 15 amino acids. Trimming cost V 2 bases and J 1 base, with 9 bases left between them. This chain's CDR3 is CASSYPRLSGNTIYF. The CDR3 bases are TGTGCCAGCAGTTACCCGAGGTTATCTGGAAACACCATATATTTT.

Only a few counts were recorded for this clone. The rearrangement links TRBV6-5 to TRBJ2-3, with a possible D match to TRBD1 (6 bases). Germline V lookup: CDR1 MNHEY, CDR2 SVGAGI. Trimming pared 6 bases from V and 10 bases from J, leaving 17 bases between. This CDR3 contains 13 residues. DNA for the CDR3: TGTGCCAGCAGACGACTTAACAGGGATCCGCAGTATTTT. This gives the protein CASRRLNRDPQYF.

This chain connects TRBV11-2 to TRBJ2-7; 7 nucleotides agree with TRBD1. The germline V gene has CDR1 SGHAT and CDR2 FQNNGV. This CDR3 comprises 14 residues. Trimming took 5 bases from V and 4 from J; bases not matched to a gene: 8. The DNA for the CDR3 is TGTGCCAGCAGCCTCGCCTCGACAGGGTACGAGCAGTACTTC. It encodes CASSLASTGYEQYF.

The CDR3 loop is CASSSSGGLGNEQYF. The CDR3 coding sequence is TGTGCCAGCAGCTCATCCGGGGGCCTGGGAAACGAGCAGTACTTC. This sequence joins TRBV5-4 and TRBJ2-7, with D perhaps assigned TRBD1 or TRBD2 (6 bases each). Germline V CDR1 and CDR2: SGHNT, YYREEE (reference sequence). V was pared by 3 bases and J by 5 bases, with 18 bases between. The CDR3 runs 15 residues.